A selection of T cell receptor beta chains follows, all from one sample in a study of vaccination effects on CD4 cells after COVID-19. Using immunoSEQ multiplex PCR, the repertoire was profiled, and TCRdb retains in-frame clones only, with some absent. This sample has tens of thousands of clones, with over 60% found just once. The antigens for these receptors are not known. The sequences come from CD4+ T cells from PBMCs cultured with SARS-CoV-2 spike peptides, collected after COVID-19 vaccination. The receptors originated from a human donor who received a COVID-19 vaccine. Some clones in this sample may be carry-over from other donors' samples. Each CDR3 is given with its conserved first and last residue. D genes are given only for firm matches. Where a row states a size, it is once, few, many or the class of an expanded clone; other rows omit it.

d_gene,v_gene,j_gene,abundance,CDR3aa,CDR3nt
.,TRBV24-1,TRBJ2-5,.,CATSETGLETQYF,TGTGCCACCAGTGAGACGGGATTAGAGACCCAGTACTTC
TRBD1,TRBV30,TRBJ1-4,.,CAWSGDRATNEKLFF,TGTGCCTGGAGTGGGGACAGGGCAACTAATGAAAAACTGTTTTTT
.,TRBV7-2,TRBJ1-4,.,CASSLLRPTNEKLFF,TGTGCCAGCAGCTTACTCCGTCCAACTAATGAAAAACTGTTTTTT
.,TRBV11-2,TRBJ1-5,.,CASSPEAGNQPQHF,TGTGCCAGCAGCCCCGAAGCGGGCAATCAGCCCCAGCATTTT
.,TRBV7-8,TRBJ1-1,.,CASSRWNTEAFF,TGTGCCAGCAGCCGTTGGAACACTGAAGCTTTCTTT
TRBD1,TRBV5-1,TRBJ1-1,.,CASSLDRGSAFF,TGCGCCAGCAGCTTGGACAGGGGGTCTGCTTTCTTT
.,TRBV4-2,TRBJ1-1,.,CASSQDRHEAFF,TGTGCCAGCAGCCAAGATCGCCACGAAGCTTTCTTT
.,TRBV30,TRBJ1-3,.,CGTLSGNTIYF,TGTGGAACGCTCTCTGGAAACACCATATATTTT
.,TRBV30,TRBJ1-1,.,CASLYDPNTEAFF,TGTGCCTCCCTATACGACCCGAACACTGAAGCTTTCTTT
.,TRBV7-9,TRBJ1-2,.,CATITGYYGYTF,TGTGCCACCATAACAGGGTACTATGGCTACACCTTC
.,TRBV18,TRBJ2-3,.,CASSPQQGQNGPQYF,TGTGCCAGCTCACCTCAACAGGGACAAAACGGGCCGCAGTATTTT
.,TRBV19,TRBJ1-2,.,CASVGGARSYGYTF,TGTGCCAGTGTGGGGGGGGCGCGGAGCTATGGCTACACCTTC
.,TRBV7-8,TRBJ2-3,.,CASSAVRGFTDTQYF,TGTGCCAGCAGCGCGGTTCGCGGATTCACAGATACGCAGTATTTT
TRBD1,TRBV6-1,TRBJ1-2,.,CASRRDRDAGYTF,TGTGCCAGCAGGCGGGACAGGGACGCTGGCTACACCTTC
TRBD2,TRBV24-1,TRBJ2-1,.,CATSDHGGGAGNEQFF,TGTGCCACCAGTGATCACGGCGGGGGGGCCGGAAATGAGCAGTTCTTC
TRBD1,TRBV19,TRBJ1-1,.,CASRTGGTEAFF,TGTGCCAGTAGGACAGGGGGCACTGAAGCTTTCTTT
TRBD1,TRBV27,TRBJ1-4,.,CASSWTGLFF,TGTGCCAGCAGTTGGACAGGACTGTTTTTT
.,TRBV9,TRBJ2-2,once,CASRGGGPNTGELFF,TGTGCCAGCAGAGGTGGAGGGCCGAACACCGGGGAGCTGTTTTTT
.,TRBV7-2,TRBJ2-3,.,CASSFGNTQYF,TGTGCCAGCAGCTTTGGTAATACGCAGTATTTT
TRBD1,TRBV5-1,TRBJ1-2,once,CASSRGTGGDYGYTF,TGCGCCAGCAGCCGCGGGACAGGGGGAGACTATGGCTACACCTTC
TRBD1,TRBV19,TRBJ1-5,.,CASSPLGQGDQPQHF,TGTGCCAGTAGTCCCTTGGGACAGGGGGATCAGCCCCAGCATTTT
.,TRBV29-1,TRBJ1-3,few,CSVATARIPGNTIYF,TGCAGCGTTGCGACAGCCCGTATCCCTGGAAACACCATATATTTT
.,TRBV7-2,TRBJ2-1,once,CASRPRGIQPNEQFF,TGTGCCAGCAGACCTAGGGGCATTCAGCCCAATGAGCAGTTCTTC
TRBD1,TRBV6-1,TRBJ1-2,.,CASSERGQGGLYGYTF,TGTGCCAGCAGTGAAAGGGGGCAGGGGGGTCTCTATGGCTACACCTTC
TRBD1,TRBV7-2,TRBJ1-1,.,CASSLDRPRGAFF,TGTGCCAGCAGCCTGGACAGGCCGCGGGGGGCTTTCTTT
.,TRBV7-9,TRBJ2-1,.,CASSFRGESSYNEQFF,TGTGCCAGCAGCTTCAGGGGCGAGAGCTCCTACAATGAGCAGTTCTTC
.,TRBV6-4,TRBJ2-2,.,CASSPQGAGELFF,TGTGCCAGCAGCCCCCAGGGCGCGGGGGAGCTGTTTTTT
TRBD1,TRBV18,TRBJ1-4,.,CASSPRQGNNEKLFF,TGTGCCAGCTCACCAAGACAGGGGAATAATGAAAAACTGTTTTTT
.,TRBV7-2,TRBJ2-2,.,CASSLVLSGAGELFF,TGTGCCAGCAGCTTAGTCTTATCAGGGGCCGGGGAGCTGTTTTTT
.,TRBV6-6,TRBJ2-2,once,CASSYRQGTPGELFF,TGTGCCAGCAGTTACAGGCAGGGGACCCCCGGGGAGCTGTTTTTT
.,TRBV6-5,TRBJ1-5,.,CASREYTGNQPQHF,TGTGCCAGCAGGGAGTATACAGGGAATCAGCCCCAGCATTTT
.,TRBV16,TRBJ1-1,.,CASSQQAANTEAFF,TGTGCCAGCAGCCAACAAGCGGCGAACACTGAAGCTTTCTTT
TRBD2,TRBV7-2,TRBJ2-1,.,CASSFGGVIDEQFF,TGTGCCAGCAGCTTTGGGGGGGTTATAGATGAGCAGTTCTTC
TRBD1,TRBV6-5,TRBJ2-1,.,CASSYRDRYNEQFF,TGTGCCAGCAGTTACCGGGACAGATACAATGAGCAGTTCTTC
.,TRBV5-5,TRBJ1-6,.,CASSLFRQDNSPLHF,TGTGCCAGCAGCTTGTTCCGGCAGGATAATTCACCCCTCCACTTT
TRBD2,TRBV5-3,TRBJ2-1,.,CARSSYVSGGPSSYNEQFF,TGTGCCAGAAGCTCCTATGTTAGCGGGGGGCCAAGCTCCTACAATGAGCAGTTCTTC
.,TRBV4-1,TRBJ1-1,few,CASSQETTGDTEAFF,TGCGCCAGCAGCCAAGAGACCACAGGAGACACTGAAGCTTTCTTT
TRBD2,TRBV12-5,TRBJ2-5,.,CASGLPGTSGGPETQYF,TGTGCTAGTGGTTTGCCCGGGACTAGCGGGGGGCCCGAGACCCAGTACTTC
.,TRBV6-5,TRBJ2-5,.,CATNSISGQETQYF,TGTGCCACCAACAGTATTTCAGGTCAAGAGACCCAGTACTTC
.,TRBV5-1,TRBJ2-3,once,CASSLSRSIYGTDTQYF,TGCGCCAGCAGCTTGTCTCGATCGATTTATGGCACAGATACGCAGTATTTT
TRBD2,TRBV4-1,TRBJ2-2,.,CASSSGGRNTGELFF,TGCGCCAGCAGCAGCGGGGGGCGGAACACCGGGGAGCTGTTTTTT
TRBD1,TRBV5-1,TRBJ1-2,.,CASSSTGESVSLGGYTF,TGCGCCAGCAGCTCGACAGGGGAATCCGTCTCTCTAGGTGGCTACACCTTC
.,TRBV5-5,TRBJ2-3,.,CASQTYSTDTQYF,TGTGCCAGCCAAACTTACTCCACAGATACGCAGTATTTT
TRBD1,TRBV5-1,TRBJ1-4,.,CASSTDRAVTNEKLFF,TGCGCCAGCAGCACTGACAGGGCGGTAACTAATGAAAAACTGTTTTTT
TRBD1,TRBV5-4,TRBJ2-2,.,CASSSLTGMETGELFF,TGTGCCAGCAGCTCCCTGACAGGGATGGAAACCGGGGAGCTGTTTTTT
.,TRBV29-1,TRBJ1-2,.,CSVDRTGTYGYTF,TGCAGCGTTGACAGAACAGGGACCTATGGCTACACCTTC
TRBD2,TRBV4-1,TRBJ2-3,.,CASSQDEASGGTDTQYF,TGCGCCAGCAGCCAAGATGAAGCTAGCGGAGGAACAGATACGCAGTATTTT
.,TRBV6-4,TRBJ2-2,.,CASSDQPGQNTGELFF,TGTGCCAGCAGTGACCAACCGGGACAGAACACCGGGGAGCTGTTTTTT
.,TRBV29-1,TRBJ2-3,once,CSVEEFLSTDTQYF,TGCAGCGTTGAAGAGTTTCTGAGCACAGATACGCAGTATTTT
.,TRBV9,TRBJ1-5,few,CASSPRADSNQPQHF,TGTGCCAGCAGCCCCCGAGCTGATAGCAATCAGCCCCAGCATTTT
TRBD1,TRBV5-1,TRBJ1-2,.,CASSPTTGVEGYTF,TGCGCCAGCAGCCCAACGACAGGGGTGGAAGGCTACACCTTC
.,TRBV5-1,TRBJ1-1,.,CASSLGASAGNTEAFF,TGCGCCAGCAGCTTGGGGGCCTCTGCAGGGAACACTGAAGCTTTCTTT
TRBD1,TRBV7-9,TRBJ1-5,.,CASSQGEVGNQPQHF,TGTGCCAGCAGCCAGGGGGAGGTTGGCAATCAGCCCCAGCATTTT
.,TRBV24-1,TRBJ2-5,.,CATSDSRGAETQYF,TGTGCCACCAGTGATTCGCGGGGTGCCGAGACCCAGTACTTC
.,TRBV4-3,TRBJ2-3,.,CASGHTDTQYF,TGCGCCAGCGGTCATACAGATACGCAGTATTTT